This T cell receptor (beta chain) derives from a study of blood T cell repertoires in COVID-19 (dated by TCRdb to 2018 to 2020). Context from the whole study: Samples from collaborators originated in the United States, Italy and Spain and spanned both the acute and convalescent phases of COVID-19. HLA class I and class II types, where available, came from metadata supplied by the sample provider rather than from assay-based typing. Subjects who had been exposed to COVID-19, were actively infected with it, or had recovered from it provided the deeply sampled blood TCRbeta repertoires that made up the dataset. The repertoires were released in a freely available public database intended as a resource for research on the immune response to SARS-CoV-2. The material from the prospective study consisted of cDNA or gDNA derived from T cells, B-cell-depleted T cells, or PBMCs. The samples were drawn from the first 160 participants of the ongoing ImmuneRACE study and from under 1,500 subjects provided by 6 global collaborators. Sample metadata almost always included a de-identified subject ID, COVID-19 status, age in years and sex. Study-level results and caveats: The quantity of clinical and demographic metadata differed by source and by participant and was supplied without curation.

TCRbeta CDR3 regions were amplified from genomic DNA using the immunoSEQ Assay, a bias-controlled multiplex PCR. In the authors' own workflow: The number of nucleated cells in each sample was estimated from the amplification of reference gene primers within the assay. Sequence reads were collapsed and filtered to measure the absolute abundance of every unique TCRbeta CDR3 rearrangement. Productive Simpson clonality was computed per sample as the square root of Simpson's diversity index over productive rearrangements. This is the immuneACCESS table as TCRdb keeps it, with only in-frame sequences that have V and J called. A part of the clones is gone; compared with another copy, unresolved V genes explain less than half, and the rest is unexplained. That table is the source of V, J and clone size, and D and trimming were worked out from the DNA. This sample comprises 200,000 or so clones, around four fifths of them detected only once. Around 6.9% of the sample belongs to the ten largest clones.

Collaborating institutions collected whole blood in K2EDTA tubes following their own protocols. For TCRbeta analysis, collaborators shipped samples as frozen whole blood, isolated PBMCs, or DNA extracted from either of those sample types. CDR1 and CDR2 are drawn from the germline V gene: LGHNA, YSLEER. V is trimmed back by 3 bases and J by 6 bases, and the junction contains 7 bases that no gene match accounts for. The CDR3 measures 16 amino acids from cysteine to phenylalanine. The only DNA kept is the CDR3, 48 bases in frame from the first base. On this clone: Its antigen remains unidentified. No base quality information exists; no much larger clone differs at one position.

The V gene is TRBV4-3 and the J gene is TRBJ1-4; 10 bases in between match TRBD1. The sequencing input was peripheral blood. This sequence was found in a human donor with acute or convalescent COVID-19. The donor label of this sample is uncertain. The CDR3 corresponds to CASSQGDRGRYEKLFF. The nucleotide sequence is given as TGCGCCAGCAGCCAGGGCGACAGGGGGCGGTATGAAAAACTGTTTTTT.